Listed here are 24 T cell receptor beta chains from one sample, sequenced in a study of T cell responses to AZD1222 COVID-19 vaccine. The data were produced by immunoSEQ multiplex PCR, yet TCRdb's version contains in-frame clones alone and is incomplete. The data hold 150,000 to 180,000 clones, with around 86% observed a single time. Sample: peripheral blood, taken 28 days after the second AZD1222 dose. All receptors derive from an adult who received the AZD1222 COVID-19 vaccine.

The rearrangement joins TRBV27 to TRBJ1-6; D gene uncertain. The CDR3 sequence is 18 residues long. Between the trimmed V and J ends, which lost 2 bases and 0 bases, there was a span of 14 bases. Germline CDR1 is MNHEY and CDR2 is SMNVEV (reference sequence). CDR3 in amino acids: CASSLIQRQGSYNSPLHF. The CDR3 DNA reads TGTGCCAGCAGTTTAATACAGCGTCAAGGCTCCTATAATTCACCCCTCCACTTT.

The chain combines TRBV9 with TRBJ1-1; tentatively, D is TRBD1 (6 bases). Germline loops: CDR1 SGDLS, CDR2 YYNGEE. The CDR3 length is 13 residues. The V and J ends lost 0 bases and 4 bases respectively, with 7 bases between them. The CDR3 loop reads CASSVEGGTEAFF. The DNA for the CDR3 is TGTGCCAGCAGCGTAGAAGGGGGCACTGAAGCTTTCTTT. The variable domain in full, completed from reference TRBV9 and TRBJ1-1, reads DSGVTQTPKHLITATGQRVTLRCSPRSGDLSVYWYQQSLDQGLQFLIQYYNGEERAKGNILERFSAQQFPDLHSELNLSSLELGDSALYFCASSVEGGTEAFFGQGTRLTVV.

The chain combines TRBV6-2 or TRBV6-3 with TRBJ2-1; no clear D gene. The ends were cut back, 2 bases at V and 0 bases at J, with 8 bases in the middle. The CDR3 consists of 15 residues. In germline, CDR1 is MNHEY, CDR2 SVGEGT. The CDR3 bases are TGTGCCAGCAGTTACCGGCGACACTCCTACAATGAGCAGTTCTTC. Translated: CASSYRRHSYNEQFF.

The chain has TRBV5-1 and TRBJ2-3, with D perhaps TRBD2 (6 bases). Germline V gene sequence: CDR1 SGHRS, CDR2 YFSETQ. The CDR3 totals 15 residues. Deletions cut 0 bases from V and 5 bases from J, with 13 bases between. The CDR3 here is CASSLDRSGGDTQYF. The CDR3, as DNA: TGCGCCAGCAGCTTGGATCGGTCCGGGGGAGATACGCAGTATTTT. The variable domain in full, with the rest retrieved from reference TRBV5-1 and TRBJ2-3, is KAGVTQTPRYLIKTRGQQVTLSCSPISGHRSVSWYQQTPGQGLQFLFEYFSETQRNKGNFPGRFSGRQFSNSRSEMNVSTLELGDSALYLCASSLDRSGGDTQYFGPGTRLTVL.

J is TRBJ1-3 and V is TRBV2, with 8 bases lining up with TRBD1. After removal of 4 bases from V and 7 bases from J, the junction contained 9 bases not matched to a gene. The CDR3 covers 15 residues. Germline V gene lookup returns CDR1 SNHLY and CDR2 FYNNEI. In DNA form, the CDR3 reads TGTGCCAGCAGTGTGGCAGGGGGCCTTTCGAACACCATATATTTT. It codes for CASSVAGGLSNTIYF.

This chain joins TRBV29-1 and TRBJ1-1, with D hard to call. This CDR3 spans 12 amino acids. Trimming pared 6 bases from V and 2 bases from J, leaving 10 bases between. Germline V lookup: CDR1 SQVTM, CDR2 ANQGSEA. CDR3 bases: TGCAGCGTCCAGGAGGGTAACACTGAAGCTTTCTTT. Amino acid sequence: CSVQEGNTEAFF.

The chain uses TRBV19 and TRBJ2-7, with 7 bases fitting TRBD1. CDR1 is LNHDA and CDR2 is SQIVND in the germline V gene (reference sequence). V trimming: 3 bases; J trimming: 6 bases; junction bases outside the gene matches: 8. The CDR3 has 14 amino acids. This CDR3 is CASSMGQRAGEQYF. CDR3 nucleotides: TGTGCCAGTAGTATGGGACAGCGCGCCGGCGAGCAGTACTTC.

This chain's CDR3 is CASSVAGYTEAFF. The CDR3 coding sequence is TGTGCCAGCAGCGTAGCGGGGTACACTGAAGCTTTCTTT. V usage is TRBV9 and J usage is TRBJ1-1; D remains ambiguous. V was pared by 0 bases and J by 3 bases, with 6 bases between. CDR1 and CDR2 from the germline V gene are SGDLS and YYNGEE. CDR3 length equals 13 residues.

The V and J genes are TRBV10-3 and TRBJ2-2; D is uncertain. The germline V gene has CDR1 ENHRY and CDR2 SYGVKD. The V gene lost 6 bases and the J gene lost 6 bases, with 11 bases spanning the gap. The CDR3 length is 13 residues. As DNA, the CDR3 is TGTGCCATCAGCGAACCGGTCGCCGGGGAGCTGTTTTTT. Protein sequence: CAISEPVAGELFF.

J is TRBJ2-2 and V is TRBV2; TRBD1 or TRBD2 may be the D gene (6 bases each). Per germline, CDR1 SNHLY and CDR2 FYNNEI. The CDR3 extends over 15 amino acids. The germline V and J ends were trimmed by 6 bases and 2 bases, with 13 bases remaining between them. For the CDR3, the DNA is TGTGCCAGCAGGGGGGCGACTAGTAACACCGGGGAGCTGTTTTTT. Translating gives CASRGATSNTGELFF.

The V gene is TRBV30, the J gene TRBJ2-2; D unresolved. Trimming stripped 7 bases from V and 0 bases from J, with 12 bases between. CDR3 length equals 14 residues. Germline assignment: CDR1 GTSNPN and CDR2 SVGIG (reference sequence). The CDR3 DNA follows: TGTGCCTTCCTAAGGGTTCCGAACACCGGGGAGCTGTTTTTT. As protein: CAFLRVPNTGELFF.

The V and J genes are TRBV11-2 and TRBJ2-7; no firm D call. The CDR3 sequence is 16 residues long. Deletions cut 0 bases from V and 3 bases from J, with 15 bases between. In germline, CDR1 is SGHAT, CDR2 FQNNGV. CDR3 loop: CASSLDGSKFGYEQYF. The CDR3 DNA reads TGTGCCAGCAGCTTAGATGGGTCAAAATTCGGCTACGAGCAGTACTTC.

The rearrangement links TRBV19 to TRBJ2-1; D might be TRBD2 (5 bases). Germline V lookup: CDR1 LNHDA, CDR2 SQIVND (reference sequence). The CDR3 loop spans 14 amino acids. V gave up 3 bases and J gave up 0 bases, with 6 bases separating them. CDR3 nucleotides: TGTGCCAGTAGTATGGGAGCCTCCTACAATGAGCAGTTCTTC. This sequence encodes CASSMGASYNEQFF.

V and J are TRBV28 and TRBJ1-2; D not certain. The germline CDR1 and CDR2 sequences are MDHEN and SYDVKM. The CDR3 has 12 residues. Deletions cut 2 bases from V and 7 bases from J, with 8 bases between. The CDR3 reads CASSLGEVGYTF. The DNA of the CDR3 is TGTGCCAGCAGTTTAGGGGAGGTTGGCTACACCTTC.

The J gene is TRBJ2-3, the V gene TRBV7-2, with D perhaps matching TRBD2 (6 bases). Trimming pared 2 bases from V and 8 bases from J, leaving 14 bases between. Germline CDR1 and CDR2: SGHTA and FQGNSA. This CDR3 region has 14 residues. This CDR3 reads CASSLRGNTGTQYF. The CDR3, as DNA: TGTGCCAGCAGCTTACGCGGGAACACCGGTACGCAGTATTTT.

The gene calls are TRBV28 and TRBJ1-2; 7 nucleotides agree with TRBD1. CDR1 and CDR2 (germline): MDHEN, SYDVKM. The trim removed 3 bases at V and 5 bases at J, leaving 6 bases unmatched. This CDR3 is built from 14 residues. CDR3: CASSFITGVYGYTF. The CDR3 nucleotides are TGTGCCAGCAGTTTCATTACAGGGGTTTATGGCTACACCTTC.

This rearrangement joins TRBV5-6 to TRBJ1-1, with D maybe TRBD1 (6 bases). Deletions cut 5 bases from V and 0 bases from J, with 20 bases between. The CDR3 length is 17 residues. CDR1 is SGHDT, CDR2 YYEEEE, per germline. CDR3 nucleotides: TGTGCCAGCAGTCCGAGGGGCGCGACAGGAATGAACACTGAAGCTTTCTTT. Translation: CASSPRGATGMNTEAFF.

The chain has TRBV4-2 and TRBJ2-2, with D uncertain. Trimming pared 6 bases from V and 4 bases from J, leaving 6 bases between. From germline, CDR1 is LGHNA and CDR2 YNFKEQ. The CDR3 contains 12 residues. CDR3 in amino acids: CASSTVTGELFF. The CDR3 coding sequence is TGTGCCAGCAGTACAGTCACCGGGGAGCTGTTTTTT.

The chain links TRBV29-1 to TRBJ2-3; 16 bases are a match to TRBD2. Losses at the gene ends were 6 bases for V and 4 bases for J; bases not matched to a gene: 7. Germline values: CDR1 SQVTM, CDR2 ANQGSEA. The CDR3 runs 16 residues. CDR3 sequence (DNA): TGCAGCGTGTCCGGGACTAGCGGGAGGGCCCCAGATACGCAGTATTTT. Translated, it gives CSVSGTSGRAPDTQYF.

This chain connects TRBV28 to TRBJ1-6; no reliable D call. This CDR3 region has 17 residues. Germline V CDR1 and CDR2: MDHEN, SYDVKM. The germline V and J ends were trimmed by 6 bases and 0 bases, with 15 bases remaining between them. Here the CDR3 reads CASSSLQKSSYNSPLHF. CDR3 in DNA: TGTGCCAGCAGCTCCCTCCAGAAAAGCTCCTATAATTCACCCCTCCACTTT.

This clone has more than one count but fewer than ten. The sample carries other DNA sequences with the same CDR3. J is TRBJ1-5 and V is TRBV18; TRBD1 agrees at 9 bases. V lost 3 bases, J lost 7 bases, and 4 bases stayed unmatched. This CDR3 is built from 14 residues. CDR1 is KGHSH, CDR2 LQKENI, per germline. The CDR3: CASSPDRGGQPQHF. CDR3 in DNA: TGTGCCAGCTCACCGGACAGGGGAGGGCAGCCCCAGCATTTT.

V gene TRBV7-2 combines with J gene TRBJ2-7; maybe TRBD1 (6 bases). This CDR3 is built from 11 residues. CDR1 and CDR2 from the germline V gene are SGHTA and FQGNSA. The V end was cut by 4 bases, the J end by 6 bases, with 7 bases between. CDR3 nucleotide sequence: TGTGCCAGCAGCTCCAGGGGCGAGCAGTACTTC. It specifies CASSSRGEQYF.

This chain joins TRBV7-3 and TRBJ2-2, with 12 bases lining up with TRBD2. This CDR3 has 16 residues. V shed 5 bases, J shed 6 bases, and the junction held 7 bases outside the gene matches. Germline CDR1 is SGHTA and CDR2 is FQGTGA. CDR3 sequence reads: CASSQRTSGTSGELFF. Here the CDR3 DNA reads TGTGCCAGCAGCCAGCGGACTAGCGGGACGTCCGGGGAGCTGTTTTTT.

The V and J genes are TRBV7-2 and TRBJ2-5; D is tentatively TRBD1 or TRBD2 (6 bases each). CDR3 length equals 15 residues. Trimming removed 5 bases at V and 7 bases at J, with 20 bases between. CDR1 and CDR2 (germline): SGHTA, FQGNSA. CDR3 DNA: TGTGCCAGCAGCGCCGAAGTCGGGGGCAGAAGGACCCAGTACTTC. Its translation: CASSAEVGGRRTQYF. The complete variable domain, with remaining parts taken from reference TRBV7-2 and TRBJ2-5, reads GAGVSQSPSNKVTEKGKDVELRCDPISGHTALYWYRQSLGQGLEFLIYFQGNSAPDKSGLPSDRFSAERTGGSVSTLTIQRTQQEDSAVYLCASSAEVGGRRTQYFGPGTRLLVL.